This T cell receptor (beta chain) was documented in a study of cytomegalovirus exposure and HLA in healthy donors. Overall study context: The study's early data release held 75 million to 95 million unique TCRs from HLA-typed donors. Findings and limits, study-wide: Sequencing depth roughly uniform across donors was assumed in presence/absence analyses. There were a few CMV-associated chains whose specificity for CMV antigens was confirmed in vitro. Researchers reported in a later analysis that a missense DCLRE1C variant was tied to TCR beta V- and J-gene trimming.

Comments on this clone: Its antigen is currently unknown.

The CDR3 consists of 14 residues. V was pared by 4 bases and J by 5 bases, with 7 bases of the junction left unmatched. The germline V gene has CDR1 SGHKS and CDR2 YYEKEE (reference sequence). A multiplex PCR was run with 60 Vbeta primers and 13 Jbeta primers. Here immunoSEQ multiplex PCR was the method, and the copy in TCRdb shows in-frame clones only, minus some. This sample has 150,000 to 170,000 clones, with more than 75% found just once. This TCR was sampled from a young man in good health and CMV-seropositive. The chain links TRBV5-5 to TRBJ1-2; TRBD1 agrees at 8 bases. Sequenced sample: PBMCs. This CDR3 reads CASSVGQGSYGYTF. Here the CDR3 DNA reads TGTGCCAGCAGCGTAGGACAGGGATCGTATGGCTACACCTTC.